This paragraph covers one T cell receptor (beta chain) sequence. The antigen is not known. Unrecorded for this donor was the CMV serostatus. PCR used 60 Vbeta primers and 13 Jbeta primers. Assay used: immunoSEQ multiplex PCR; TCRdb lists only in-frame clones, some missing. The table has 150,000 to 200,000 clones, 72% seen once; the top ten hold around 2.3%. The sample belongs to a study of cytomegalovirus exposure and HLA in healthy donors. Overall study findings and caveats: Relative to the approximately 700-donor mean, N-insertions were reportedly fewer in an Asian-associated ancestry cluster in a later analysis. As a later analysis revealed, most CMV-associated TCR beta chains appeared HLA-restricted.

Trimming took 1 base from V and 7 from J; bases not matched to a gene: 9. Looked up from germline, CDR1 is SEHNR and CDR2 is FQNEAQ (reference sequence). The length of the CDR3 is 15 residues. The gene calls are TRBV7-9 and TRBJ1-2; 7 bases match TRBD1. This TCR derives from a human donor in good health. What was sequenced was PBMCs. CDR3 protein: CASSLVGQGDRGYTF. The CDR3 nucleotides are TGTGCCAGCAGCTTAGTGGGGCAGGGGGACCGTGGCTACACCTTC.